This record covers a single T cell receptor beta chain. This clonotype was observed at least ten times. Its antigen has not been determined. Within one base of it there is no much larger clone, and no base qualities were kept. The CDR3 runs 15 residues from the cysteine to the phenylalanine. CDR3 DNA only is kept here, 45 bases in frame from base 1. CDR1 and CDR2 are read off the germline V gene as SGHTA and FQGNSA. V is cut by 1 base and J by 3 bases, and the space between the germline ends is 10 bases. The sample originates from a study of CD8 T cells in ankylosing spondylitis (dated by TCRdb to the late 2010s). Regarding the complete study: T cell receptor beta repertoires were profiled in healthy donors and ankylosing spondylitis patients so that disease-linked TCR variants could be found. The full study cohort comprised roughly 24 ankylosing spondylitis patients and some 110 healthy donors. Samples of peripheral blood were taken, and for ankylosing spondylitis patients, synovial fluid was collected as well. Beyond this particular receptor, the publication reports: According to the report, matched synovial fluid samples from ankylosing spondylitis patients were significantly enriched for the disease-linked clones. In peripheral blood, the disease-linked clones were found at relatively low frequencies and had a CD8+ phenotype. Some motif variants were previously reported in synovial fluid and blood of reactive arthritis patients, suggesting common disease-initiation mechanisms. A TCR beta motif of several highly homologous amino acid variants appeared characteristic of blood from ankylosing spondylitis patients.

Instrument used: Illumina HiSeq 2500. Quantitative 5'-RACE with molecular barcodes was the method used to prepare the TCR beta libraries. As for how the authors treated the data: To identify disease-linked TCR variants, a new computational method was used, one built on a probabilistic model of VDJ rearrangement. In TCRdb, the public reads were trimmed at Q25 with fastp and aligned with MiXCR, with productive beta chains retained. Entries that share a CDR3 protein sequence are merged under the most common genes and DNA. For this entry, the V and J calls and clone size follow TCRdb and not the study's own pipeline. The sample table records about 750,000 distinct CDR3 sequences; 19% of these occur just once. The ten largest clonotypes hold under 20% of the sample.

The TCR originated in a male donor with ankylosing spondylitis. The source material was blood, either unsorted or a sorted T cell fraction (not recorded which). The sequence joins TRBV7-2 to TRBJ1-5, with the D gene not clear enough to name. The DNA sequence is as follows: TGTGCCAGCAGCTTAGAGGCCAGCGCCAATCAGCCCCAGCATTTT. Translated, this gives CASSLEASANQPQHF.